These T cell receptor beta chains were read from a single sample in a study of blood T cell repertoires in COVID-19. The protocol was immunoSEQ multiplex PCR, while the TCRdb copy is restricted to in-frame clones and leaves out a portion. The data show roughly 67,000 clones, with over 75% seen just once and about 1.2% held by the top ten. Sequenced sample: peripheral blood. The receptors here all came from a woman in her sixties with acute or convalescent COVID-19. Both conserved end residues are part of each CDR3. A D gene is named only where the DNA matches it firmly. Not every row has a clone size; where given, it reads once, few, many or a size class.

D gene: TRBD1
clone size: .
CDR3 length: 15
J gene: TRBJ1-3
V gene: TRBV11-3
CDR3 DNA: TGTGCCAGCAGCCCGGGACAGGGGCCTGGAAACACCATATATTTT
CDR3 protein: CASSPGQGPGNTIYF

D gene: TRBD2
clone size: .
CDR3 length: 13
J gene: TRBJ2-1
V gene: TRBV11-2
CDR3 DNA: TGTGCCAGCCTGAGCGGGGGGGTGGATGAGCAGTTCTTC
CDR3 protein: CASLSGGVDEQFF

D gene: .
clone size: once
CDR3 length: 13
J gene: TRBJ1-1
V gene: TRBV7-3
CDR3 DNA: TGTGCCAGCAGCTCCCACATGAACACTGAAGCTTTCTTT
CDR3 protein: CASSSHMNTEAFF

D gene: TRBD1
clone size: .
CDR3 length: 12
J gene: TRBJ1-1
V gene: TRBV10-1
CDR3 DNA: TGCGCCAGCAGTCCGGGACAGGGAAAAGCTTTCTTT
CDR3 protein: CASSPGQGKAFF

D gene: TRBD1
clone size: .
CDR3 length: 17
J gene: TRBJ1-2
V gene: TRBV24-1
CDR3 DNA: TGTGCCACCAGTGATTTAAGAGACAGGGGGCTCACCTATGGCTACACCTTC
CDR3 protein: CATSDLRDRGLTYGYTF

D gene: TRBD1
clone size: once
CDR3 length: 17
J gene: TRBJ1-2
V gene: TRBV18
CDR3 DNA: TGTGCCAGCTCACCACAGGGGGACAGGCTATATAACTATGGCTACACCTTC
CDR3 protein: CASSPQGDRLYNYGYTF

D gene: .
clone size: .
CDR3 length: 16
J gene: TRBJ1-4
V gene: TRBV5-1
CDR3 DNA: TGCGCCAGCAGCTTGGGGGGCCAGGTCCGAGGTGAAAAACTGTTTTTT
CDR3 protein: CASSLGGQVRGEKLFF

D gene: TRBD2
clone size: few
CDR3 length: 18
J gene: TRBJ2-1
V gene: TRBV14
CDR3 DNA: TGTGCCAGCAGCCGCAGACTAGCGGGAGTAAAGTTCGACAATGAGCAGTTCTTC
CDR3 protein: CASSRRLAGVKFDNEQFF

D gene: .
clone size: .
CDR3 length: 16
J gene: TRBJ1-3
V gene: TRBV5-6
CDR3 DNA: TGTGCCAGCAGCTTGCGGCAGGGCCTCTCTGGAAACACCATATATTTT
CDR3 protein: CASSLRQGLSGNTIYF

D gene: .
clone size: once
CDR3 length: 15
J gene: TRBJ1-4
V gene: TRBV5-1
CDR3 DNA: TGCGCCAGCTCCCCGAGGTTGGCGACTAATGAAAAACTGTTTTTT
CDR3 protein: CASSPRLATNEKLFF

D gene: TRBD1
clone size: once
CDR3 length: 15
J gene: TRBJ1-4
V gene: TRBV5-1
CDR3 DNA: TGCGCCAGCAGCTTACAGGGGGCGCGGGAAGAAAAACTGTTTTTT
CDR3 protein: CASSLQGAREEKLFF

D gene: TRBD1
clone size: .
CDR3 length: 17
J gene: TRBJ1-2
V gene: TRBV28
CDR3 DNA: TGTGCCAGCAGTTTAGGAACCGGGACAGGGAAAGGATATGGCTACACCTTC
CDR3 protein: CASSLGTGTGKGYGYTF

D gene: TRBD2
clone size: .
CDR3 length: 14
J gene: TRBJ2-1
V gene: TRBV24-1
CDR3 DNA: TGTGCCACCAGTGGAGCGGGGGGATACAATGAGCAGTTCTTC
CDR3 protein: CATSGAGGYNEQFF

D gene: .
clone size: .
CDR3 length: 14
J gene: TRBJ1-6
V gene: TRBV27
CDR3 DNA: TGTGCCAGCAGCTGGACAGCCAGTAATTCACCCCTCCACTTT
CDR3 protein: CASSWTASNSPLHF

D gene: .
clone size: .
CDR3 length: 14
J gene: TRBJ2-1
V gene: TRBV28
CDR3 DNA: TGTGCCAGCAGTGTGGGCCCCCTTCCCAATGAGCAGTTCTTC
CDR3 protein: CASSVGPLPNEQFF

D gene: TRBD1
clone size: .
CDR3 length: 13
J gene: TRBJ1-1
V gene: TRBV27
CDR3 DNA: TGTGCCCAGGCAGGACAGGGGGCTTTTGAAGCTTTCTTT
CDR3 protein: CAQAGQGAFEAFF